This T cell receptor beta chain originates from a study of blood T cell repertoires in COVID-19 (dated by TCRdb to the early 2020s). Background on the whole study: Samples covering the acute and convalescent phases of COVID-19 were provided by collaborators in the United States, Italy and Spain. Where HLA class I and class II types were available, the types were taken from metadata supplied by the sample provider, not from assay-based typing. The prospective study material was composed of cDNA or gDNA derived from T cells, B-cell-depleted T cells, or PBMCs. The samples were drawn from two sources: the first 160 participants of the ongoing ImmuneRACE study, and 950 to 1,500 subjects contributed by 6 global collaborators. A de-identified subject ID, COVID-19 status, age in years and sex were almost always included in the sample metadata. The repertoires were released in a freely available public database intended as a resource for research on the immune response to SARS-CoV-2. The dataset comprised deeply sampled blood TCRbeta repertoires from subjects exposed to, actively infected with, or recovered from COVID-19. Overall study results and their limits: The amount of clinical and demographic metadata varied by source and participant and was provided uncurated.

Each collaborating institution followed its own protocols to collect whole blood in K2EDTA tubes. For TCRbeta analysis, collaborator samples were shipped as frozen whole blood, as isolated PBMCs, or as DNA extracted from either sample type. This clone was detected once. Which antigen it targets is not known. The sample holds no much larger clone one base away, and base qualities are not on file. Based on the germline V gene, the CDR1 and CDR2 sequences are SGHDN and FVKESK. Trimming leaves V shorter by 4 bases and J shorter by 4 bases, with the junction holding 5 bases beyond the gene matches. The CDR3 goes from the cysteine to the phenylalanine over 14 residues. Only the CDR3 DNA is retained, 42 bases long and in frame from the first base. TCRbeta CDR3 regions were amplified from genomic DNA by means of the immunoSEQ Assay, a bias-controlled multiplex PCR. Under the source paper's analysis protocol: Within the assay, amplification of reference gene primers was used to estimate how many nucleated cells each sample contained. Sequence reads were collapsed and filtered to measure the absolute abundance of every unique TCRbeta CDR3 rearrangement. For each sample, productive Simpson clonality was calculated as the square root of Simpson's diversity index over productive rearrangements. TCRdb re-hosts the immuneACCESS table, in-frame sequences only. Its copies lack some clones; in the studies checked, an unresolved V gene accounts for under half of them, and the cause for the rest is not known. D and trimming come from the DNA, and the V and J calls and clone size come from that table. The sample yields about 180,000 clones; roughly 84% were counted once. The ten top clones hold 11% to 15% of the sample.

This TCR was sampled from a young man with active or convalescent COVID-19. The sequencing sample was made of peripheral blood. The receptor chain draws on TRBV14 and TRBJ1-1, with 8 middle bases fitting TRBD1. DNA sequence: TGTGCCAGCAGCCGCGACAGGGGTGGCACTGAAGCTTTCTTT. The resulting protein is CASSRDRGGTEAFF.